This T cell receptor beta chain stems from a study of blood T cell repertoires in COVID-19. Study at large: PBMCs, B-cell-depleted T cells, or T cells provided the cDNA or gDNA that made up the material.

Original methodology: Amplification from reference gene primers served as the basis for estimated nucleated cell counts. Sequencing used immunoSEQ multiplex PCR; TCRdb keeps in-frame clones, though not all of them. Clone size and V and J calls were adopted from that table, with D and trimming inferred from the DNA. This sample carries 200,000 to 300,000 clones, 85% to 90% of them seen once, and the ten largest clones take around 5%. The sequencing input was peripheral blood. The sequence was obtained from a woman aged 60-75 years with COVID-19, enrolled during active disease.

The CDR3 DNA is TGTGCCAGCACTGGAGGCGGTAACACAGATACGCAGTATTTT. It translates to CASTGGGNTDTQYF. The rearrangement joins TRBV28 to TRBJ2-3; a weak D match, TRBD2 (5 bases). V gave up 7 bases and J gave up 2 bases, with 13 bases separating them. Looked up from germline, CDR1 is MDHEN and CDR2 is SYDVKM. CDR3 size: 14 residues.